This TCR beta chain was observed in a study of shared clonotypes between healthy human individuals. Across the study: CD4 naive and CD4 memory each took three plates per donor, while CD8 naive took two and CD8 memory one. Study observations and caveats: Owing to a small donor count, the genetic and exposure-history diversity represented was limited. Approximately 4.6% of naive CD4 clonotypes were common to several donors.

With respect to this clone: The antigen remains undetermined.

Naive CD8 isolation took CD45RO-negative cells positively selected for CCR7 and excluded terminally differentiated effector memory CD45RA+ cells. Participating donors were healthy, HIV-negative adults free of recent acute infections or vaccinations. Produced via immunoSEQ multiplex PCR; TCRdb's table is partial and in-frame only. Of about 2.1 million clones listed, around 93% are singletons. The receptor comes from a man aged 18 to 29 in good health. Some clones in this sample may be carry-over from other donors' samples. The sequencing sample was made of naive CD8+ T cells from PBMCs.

For the CDR3, the DNA is TGTGCCTGGAGCCATGGGACAGGGATTTACGAGCAGTACTTC. Its translation is CAWSHGTGIYEQYF. This chain joins TRBV30 and TRBJ2-7, with 9 bases fitting TRBD1. CDR3 size: 14 residues. The germline gives CDR1 GTSNPN, CDR2 SVGIG (reference sequence). V trimming: 3 bases; J trimming: 4 bases; junction bases outside the gene matches: 7.